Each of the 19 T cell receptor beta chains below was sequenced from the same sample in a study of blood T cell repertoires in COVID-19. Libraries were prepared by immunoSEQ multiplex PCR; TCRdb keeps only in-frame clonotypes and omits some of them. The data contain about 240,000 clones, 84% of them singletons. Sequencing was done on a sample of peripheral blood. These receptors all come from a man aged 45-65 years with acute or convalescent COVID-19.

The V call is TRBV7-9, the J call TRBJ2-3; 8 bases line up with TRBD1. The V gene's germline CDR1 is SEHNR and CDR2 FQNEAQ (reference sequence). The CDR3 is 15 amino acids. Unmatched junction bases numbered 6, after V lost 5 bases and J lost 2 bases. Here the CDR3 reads CASSRQGAHTDTQYF. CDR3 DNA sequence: TGTGCCAGCAGCCGGCAGGGGGCCCACACAGATACGCAGTATTTT.

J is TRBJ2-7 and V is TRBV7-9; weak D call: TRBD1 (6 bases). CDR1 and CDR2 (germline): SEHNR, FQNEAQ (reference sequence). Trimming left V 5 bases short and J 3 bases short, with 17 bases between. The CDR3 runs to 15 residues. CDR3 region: CASSPQGFRGYEQYF. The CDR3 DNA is TGTGCCAGCAGCCCCCAGGGGTTTAGGGGCTACGAGCAGTACTTC.

For the CDR3, the DNA is TGTGCCATCAGTGAGTACAGGGTGGAGACCCAGTACTTC. Protein product: CAISEYRVETQYF. The chain recombines TRBV10-3 with TRBJ2-5, with D possibly matching TRBD1 (6 bases). Germline values: CDR1 ENHRY, CDR2 SYGVKD. This CDR3 has 13 amino acids. Trimming pared 1 base from V and 5 bases from J, leaving 8 bases between.

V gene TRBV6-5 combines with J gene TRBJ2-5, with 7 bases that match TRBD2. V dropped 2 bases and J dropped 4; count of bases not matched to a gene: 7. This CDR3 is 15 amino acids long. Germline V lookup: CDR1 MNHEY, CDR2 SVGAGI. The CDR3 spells CASSYGGGVAETQYF. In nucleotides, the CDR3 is TGTGCCAGCAGTTACGGGGGAGGGGTGGCAGAGACCCAGTACTTC.

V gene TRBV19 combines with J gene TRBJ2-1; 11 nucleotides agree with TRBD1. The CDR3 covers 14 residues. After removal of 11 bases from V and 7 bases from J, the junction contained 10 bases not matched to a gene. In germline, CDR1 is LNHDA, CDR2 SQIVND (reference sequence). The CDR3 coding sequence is TGTGCCGCCTCCGGGACAGGGGGGGGGAATGAGCAGTTCTTC. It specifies CAASGTGGGNEQFF.

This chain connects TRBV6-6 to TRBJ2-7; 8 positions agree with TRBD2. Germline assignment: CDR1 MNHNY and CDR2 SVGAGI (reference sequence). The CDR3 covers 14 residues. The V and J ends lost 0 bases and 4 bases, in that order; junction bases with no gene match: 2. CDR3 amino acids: CASSYSGGVYEQYF. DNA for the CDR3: TGTGCCAGCAGTTACTCCGGGGGGGTATACGAGCAGTACTTC.

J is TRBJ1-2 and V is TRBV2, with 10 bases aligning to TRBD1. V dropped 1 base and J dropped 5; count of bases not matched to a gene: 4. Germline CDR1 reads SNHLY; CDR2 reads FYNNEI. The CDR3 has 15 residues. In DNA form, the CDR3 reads TGTGCCAGCAGTGAAGATGGGACAGGGGTTTATGGCTACACCTTC. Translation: CASSEDGTGVYGYTF.

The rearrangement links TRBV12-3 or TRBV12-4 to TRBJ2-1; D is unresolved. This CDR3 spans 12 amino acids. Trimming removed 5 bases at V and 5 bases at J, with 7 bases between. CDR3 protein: CASSLNHNEQFF. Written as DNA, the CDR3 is TGTGCCAGCAGTCTAAATCACAATGAGCAGTTCTTC.

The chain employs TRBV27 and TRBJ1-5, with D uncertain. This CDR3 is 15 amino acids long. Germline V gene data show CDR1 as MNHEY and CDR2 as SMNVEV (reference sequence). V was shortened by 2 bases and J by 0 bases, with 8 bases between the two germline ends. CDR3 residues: CASSLDTYSNQPQHF. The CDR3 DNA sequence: TGTGCCAGCAGTTTAGACACCTATAGCAATCAGCCCCAGCATTTT.

The CDR3 nucleotides are TGTGCCACCAGTGACATACTACTCAGCAATGAGCAGTTCTTC. This sequence encodes CATSDILLSNEQFF. The chain is built from TRBV24-1 and TRBJ2-1; D unclear. The germline gives CDR1 KGHDR, CDR2 SFDVKD. There are 14 residues in the CDR3. Trimming removed 4 bases at V and 6 bases at J, with 12 bases between.

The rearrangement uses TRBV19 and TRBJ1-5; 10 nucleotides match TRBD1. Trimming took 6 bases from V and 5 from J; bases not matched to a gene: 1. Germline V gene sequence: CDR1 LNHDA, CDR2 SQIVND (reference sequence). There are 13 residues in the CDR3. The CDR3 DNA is TGTGCCAGTAGGGACAGGGGGTATCAGCCCCAGCATTTT. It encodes CASRDRGYQPQHF.

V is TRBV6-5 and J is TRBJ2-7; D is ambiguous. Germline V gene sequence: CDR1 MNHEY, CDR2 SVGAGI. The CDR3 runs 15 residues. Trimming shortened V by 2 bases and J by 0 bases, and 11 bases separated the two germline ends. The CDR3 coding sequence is TGTGCCAGCAGTTACAATATCGGGTCCTCCTACGAGCAGTACTTC. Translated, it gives CASSYNIGSSYEQYF.

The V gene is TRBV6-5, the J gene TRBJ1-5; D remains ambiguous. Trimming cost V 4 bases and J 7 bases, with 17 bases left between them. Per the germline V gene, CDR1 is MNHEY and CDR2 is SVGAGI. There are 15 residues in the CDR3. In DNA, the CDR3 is TGTGCCAGCAGTTTACGTCGGGCGGGAGGCCAGCCCCAGCATTTT. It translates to CASSLRRAGGQPQHF.

The CDR3 DNA reads as TGCGCCAGCAGCTCCACTAGCGGAGTCTACGAGCAGTACTTC. The encoded protein is CASSSTSGVYEQYF. The chain employs TRBV5-1 and TRBJ2-7; 8 bases are a match to TRBD2. This CDR3 contains 14 residues. V lost 3 bases to trimming and J lost 3 bases; unmatched junction nucleotides: 5. Germline lookup yields CDR1 SGHRS and CDR2 YFSETQ.

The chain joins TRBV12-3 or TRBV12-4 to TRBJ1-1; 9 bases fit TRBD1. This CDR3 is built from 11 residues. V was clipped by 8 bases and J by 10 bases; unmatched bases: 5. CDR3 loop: CASHLQGAAFF. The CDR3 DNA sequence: TGTGCCAGCCACCTACAGGGGGCAGCTTTCTTT.

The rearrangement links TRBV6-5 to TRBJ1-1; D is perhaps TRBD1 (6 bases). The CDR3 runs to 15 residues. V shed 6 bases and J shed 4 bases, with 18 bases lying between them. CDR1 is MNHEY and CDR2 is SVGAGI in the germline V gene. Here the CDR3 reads CASRWGGGRFTEAFF. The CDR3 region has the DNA TGTGCCAGCAGGTGGGGAGGGGGACGGTTCACTGAAGCTTTCTTT.

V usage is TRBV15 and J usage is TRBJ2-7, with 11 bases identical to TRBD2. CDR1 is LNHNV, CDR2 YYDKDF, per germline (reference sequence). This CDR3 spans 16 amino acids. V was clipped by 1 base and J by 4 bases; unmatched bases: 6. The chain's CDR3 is CATSRALAGVGYEQYF. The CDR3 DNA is TGTGCCACCAGCAGAGCACTAGCGGGAGTGGGGTACGAGCAGTACTTC.

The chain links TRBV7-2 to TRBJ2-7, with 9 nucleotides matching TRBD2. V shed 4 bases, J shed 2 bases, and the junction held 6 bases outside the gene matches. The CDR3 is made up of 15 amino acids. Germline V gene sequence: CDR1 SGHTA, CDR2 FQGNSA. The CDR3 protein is CASSSGAGGPYEQYF. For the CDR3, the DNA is TGTGCCAGCAGCTCCGGGGCGGGGGGGCCCTACGAGCAGTACTTC.

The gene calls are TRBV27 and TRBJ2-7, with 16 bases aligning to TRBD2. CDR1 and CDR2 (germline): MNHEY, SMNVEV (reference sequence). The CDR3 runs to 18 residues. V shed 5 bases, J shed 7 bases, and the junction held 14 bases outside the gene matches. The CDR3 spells CASSPRPGLAGGPREQYF. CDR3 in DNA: TGTGCCAGCAGTCCCCGACCGGGACTAGCGGGAGGGCCGCGTGAGCAGTACTTC.